This entry lists 22 T cell receptor beta chains sequenced from one sample in a study of blood T cell repertoires in COVID-19. Measured with immunoSEQ multiplex PCR; TCRdb has only the in-frame clones, and not every one. This repertoire shows around 280,000 clones, nearly 90% found once; its top ten account for about 1.5%. The sample taken for sequencing was PBMCs or T cells enriched from blood (not recorded which). The receptors originated from a woman aged 18-29 years with acute COVID-19.

V gene TRBV3-1 (or the pseudogene TRBV3-2) combines with J gene TRBJ1-1; tentatively, D is TRBD1 (5 bases). Germline V gives CDR1 LGHDT, CDR2 YNNKEL (reference sequence). The CDR3 is made up of 14 amino acids. Trimming took off 1 base at V and 0 bases at J, with 6 bases between the two ends. DNA for the CDR3: TGTGCCAGCAGCCAAGGACAGTTGAACACTGAAGCTTTCTTT. Amino acid sequence: CASSQGQLNTEAFF.

The rearrangement uses TRBV7-9 and TRBJ2-2; D is undetermined. V lost 2 bases and J 0 bases, leaving 7 bases between the germline ends. The CDR3 spans 15 residues. The germline CDR1 and CDR2 sequences are SEHNR and FQNEAQ (reference sequence). CDR3 sequence (DNA): TGTGCCAGCAGCTTATTATCCGCGAACACCGGGGAGCTGTTTTTT. Encoded protein: CASSLLSANTGELFF.

This clone was seen more than once but under ten times. The rearrangement uses TRBV6-2 or TRBV6-3 and TRBJ1-1; D remains ambiguous. From germline, CDR1 is MNHEY and CDR2 SVGEGT. V lost 3 bases, J lost 1 base, and 9 bases lay in between. CDR3 length equals 14 residues. This CDR3 is CASSYRLPNTEAFF. In DNA form, the CDR3 reads TGTGCCAGCAGTTATCGACTGCCGAACACTGAAGCTTTCTTT.

The CDR3 region has the DNA TGTGCCAGCAGCCCCCATCGTGGCCCGGGAGGTAACGGTGGCTCCTACGAGCAGTACTTC. This encodes CASSPHRGPGGNGGSYEQYF. The genes are TRBV13 and TRBJ2-7; TRBD2 matches 7 bases. The CDR3 covers 20 residues. V lost 5 bases to trimming and J lost 0 bases; unmatched junction nucleotides: 22. The germline V gene encodes CDR1 PRHDT and CDR2 FYEKMQ (reference sequence).

The V gene is TRBV18, the J gene TRBJ1-2, with D unclear. This CDR3 comprises 17 residues. CDR1 and CDR2 (germline): KGHSH, LQKENI. V lost 5 bases and J lost 4, with 23 bases in between. The CDR3 loop reads CASSAPSGQALLYGYTF. The CDR3 DNA reads as TGTGCCAGCTCAGCTCCATCCGGCCAGGCCCTACTCTATGGCTACACCTTC.

This sequence joins TRBV6-5 and TRBJ2-2; tentatively, D is TRBD1 (5 bases). Germline values: CDR1 MNHEY, CDR2 SVGAGI. This CDR3 is built from 16 residues. V lost 0 bases to trimming and J lost 0 bases, with 8 bases between them. The chain's CDR3 is CASSYSMGPNTGELFF. The DNA for the CDR3 is TGTGCCAGCAGTTACTCGATGGGGCCGAACACCGGGGAGCTGTTTTTT.

The chain recombines TRBV27 with TRBJ2-1, with 12 bases lining up with TRBD2. The CDR3 consists of 19 residues. Germline V gene lookup returns CDR1 MNHEY and CDR2 SMNVEV (reference sequence). Germline trimming cut 6 bases from V and 7 bases from J; bases unmatched to any gene: 19. The CDR3 reads CASSSLLGLAGSRGNEQFF. In nucleotides, the CDR3 is TGTGCCAGCAGCTCCCTGCTGGGACTAGCGGGTTCACGGGGGAATGAGCAGTTCTTC.

The sample holds one count of this clone. This chain links TRBV27 with TRBJ1-5; 9 positions agree with TRBD1. CDR1 and CDR2 from the germline V gene are MNHEY and SMNVEV (reference sequence). V trimming: 3 bases; J trimming: 3 bases; junction bases outside the gene matches: 3. The CDR3 contains 15 residues. CDR3 coding DNA: TGTGCCAGCAGTTTTCGACAGGGGGTCAATCAGCCCCAGCATTTT. This sequence encodes CASSFRQGVNQPQHF.

This chain links TRBV18 with TRBJ2-1; 8 nucleotides agree with TRBD2. Trimming cost V 3 bases and J 6 bases; bases outside gene matches: 19. From germline, CDR1 is KGHSH and CDR2 LQKENI. This CDR3 has 19 residues. For the CDR3, the DNA is TGTGCCAGCTCACCCTCCGGAAATAGCGGGATAACGGGTGGCAATGAGCAGTTCTTC. Translating gives CASSPSGNSGITGGNEQFF.

The V call is TRBV5-1, the J call TRBJ2-7; 9 bases match TRBD1. CDR1 SGHRS and CDR2 YFSETQ come from the germline V gene. This CDR3 spans 14 amino acids. Trimming removed 8 bases from V and 5 bases from J; junction bases left unmatched: 11. The CDR3 DNA reads TGCGCCAGACACAATCCTCGGGACAGGGACGAGCAGTACTTC. It encodes CARHNPRDRDEQYF. The complete variable domain, with remaining parts taken from reference TRBV5-1 and TRBJ2-7, reads KAGVTQTPRYLIKTRGQQVTLSCSPISGHRSVSWYQQTPGQGLQFLFEYFSETQRNKGNFPGRFSGRQFSNSRSEMNVSTLELGDSALYLCARHNPRDRDEQYFGPGTRLTVT.

This clone has a handful of counts. This sequence joins TRBV19 and TRBJ1-6; 7 bases line up with TRBD1. V dropped 3 bases and J dropped 10; count of bases not matched to a gene: 12. The CDR3 loop spans 16 amino acids. CDR1 is LNHDA and CDR2 is SQIVND in the germline V gene (reference sequence). For the CDR3, the DNA is TGTGCCAGTAGTATGGGCCCTTGGCAGGGGGGCTCACCCCTCCACTTT. This gives the protein CASSMGPWQGGSPLHF.

The chain recombines TRBV30 with TRBJ1-5; 8 bases align to TRBD1. This CDR3 is 13 amino acids long. Unmatched junction bases numbered 5, after V lost 1 base and J lost 9 bases. In germline, CDR1 is GTSNPN, CDR2 SVGIG (reference sequence). The CDR3 DNA is TGTGCCTGGAGTGACAGGGGGGGACGGCCCCAGCATTTT. This translates into CAWSDRGGRPQHF.

The chain has TRBV28 and TRBJ2-5; the D gene is possibly TRBD1 (5 bases). Germline values: CDR1 MDHEN, CDR2 SYDVKM. The V gene lost 3 bases and the J gene lost 2 bases, with 16 bases spanning the gap. This CDR3 has 16 residues. The CDR3 nucleotides read TGTGCCAGCAGTTTGCAGCACGTTGACAGACAAGAGACCCAGTACTTC. Amino acid sequence: CASSLQHVDRQETQYF.

The chain combines TRBV28 with TRBJ1-5; no reliable D call. Germline CDR1 reads MDHEN; CDR2 reads SYDVKM. The CDR3 is made up of 12 amino acids. V was trimmed by 1 base and J by 15 bases, leaving 13 bases between them. As DNA, the CDR3 is TGTGCCAGCAGTTTATCCCGACTTCGACGGCATTTT. This codes for CASSLSRLRRHF.

The chain joins TRBV6-5 to TRBJ1-4; D is ambiguous. The CDR3 is 13 amino acids. Germline V CDR1 and CDR2: MNHEY, SVGAGI. Deletions cut 10 bases from V and 0 bases from J, with 9 bases between. The CDR3 spells CAIYMTTNEKLFF. Here the CDR3 DNA reads TGTGCCATATACATGACAACTAATGAAAAACTGTTTTTT.

This clone was seen a few times. The J gene is TRBJ1-2, the V gene TRBV5-4, with TRBD1 identical over 8 bases. Unmatched junction bases numbered 3, after V lost 5 bases and J lost 3 bases. The germline V gene encodes CDR1 SGHNT and CDR2 YYREEE (reference sequence). The length of the CDR3 is 13 residues. The CDR3 is CASSEDRDYGYTF. In DNA, the CDR3 is TGTGCCAGCAGTGAGGACAGGGACTATGGCTACACCTTC. Full variable domain (rest looked up from reference TRBV5-4 and TRBJ1-2): ETGVTQSPTHLIKTRGQQVTLRCSSQSGHNTVSWYQQALGQGPQFIFQYYREEENGRGNFPPRFSGLQFPNYSSELNVNALELDDSALYLCASSEDRDYGYTFGSGTRLTVV.

This clone has more than one count but fewer than ten. V is TRBV7-2 and J is TRBJ1-3, with unresolved D. This CDR3 spans 15 amino acids. V lost 1 base and J 0 bases, leaving 7 bases between the germline ends. The germline CDR1 and CDR2 sequences are SGHTA and FQGNSA. Here the CDR3 reads CASSLGAISGNTIYF. DNA of the CDR3: TGTGCCAGCAGCTTAGGCGCAATCTCTGGAAACACCATATATTTT.

CDR3 sequence reads: CASSPPGQGPREAFF. In DNA form, the CDR3 reads TGTGCCAGCTCACCACCGGGACAGGGGCCTCGTGAAGCTTTCTTT. The chain employs TRBV18 and TRBJ1-1; 10 bases are shared with TRBD1. The CDR3 runs 15 residues. J was trimmed by 7 bases and V by 0 bases; bases with no gene match: 5. CDR1 and CDR2 (germline): KGHSH, LQKENI.

The genes are TRBV19 and TRBJ2-2, with a weak D call TRBD1 (6 bases). V lost 7 bases and J lost 7, with 16 bases in between. The CDR3 totals 14 residues. From germline, CDR1 is LNHDA and CDR2 SQIVND (reference sequence). Written as DNA, the CDR3 is TGTGCCAGTAAGGAGAACAGGGAAGGCGGGGAGCTGTTTTTT. Protein product: CASKENREGGELFF. Using reference TRBV19 and TRBJ2-2 for the parts outside the CDR3, the full variable domain is DGGITQSPKYLFRKEGQNVTLSCEQNLNHDAMYWYRQDPGQGLRLIYYSQIVNDFQKGDIAEGYSVSREKKESFPLTVTSAQKNPTAFYLCASKENREGGELFFGEGSRLTVL.

The J gene is TRBJ2-5, the V gene TRBV5-1; tentatively, D is TRBD1 (5 bases). Trimming stripped 4 bases from V and 5 bases from J, with 12 bases between. The CDR3 covers 13 residues. Germline V gene data show CDR1 as SGHRS and CDR2 as YFSETQ. The CDR3 DNA reads TGCGCCAGCAGCGACAGAGCCACGGAGACCCAGTACTTC. Translated: CASSDRATETQYF. Full variable domain (outside the CDR3, taken from reference TRBV5-1 and TRBJ2-5): KAGVTQTPRYLIKTRGQQVTLSCSPISGHRSVSWYQQTPGQGLQFLFEYFSETQRNKGNFPGRFSGRQFSNSRSEMNVSTLELGDSALYLCASSDRATETQYFGPGTRLLVL.

J is TRBJ2-7 and V is TRBV29-1; the match to TRBD1 covers 7 bases. Germline CDR1 reads SQVTM; CDR2 reads ANQGSEA. CDR3 size: 13 residues. J was trimmed by 2 bases and V by 4 bases; bases with no gene match: 5. CDR3 sequence: CSVARDSTYEQYF. The CDR3 coding sequence is TGCAGCGTTGCCCGGGACAGTACCTACGAGCAGTACTTC.

This clone was observed a handful of times. This CDR3 is CASSLTGIRHF. CDR3 in DNA: TGTGCCAGCAGTTTGACGGGGATCCGGCATTTT. V and J are TRBV28 and TRBJ1-5; D is undetermined. The V gene lost 3 bases and the J gene lost 15 bases, with 12 bases spanning the gap. The CDR3 runs to 11 residues. The germline CDR1 and CDR2 sequences are MDHEN and SYDVKM.